Listed below are T cell receptor beta chains from one sample, sequenced in a study of cytomegalovirus exposure and HLA in healthy donors. The repertoire was sequenced with immunoSEQ multiplex PCR; TCRdb's copy has only in-frame clones and lacks some. The sample has 150,000 to 200,000 clones, 75% to 90% seen once. The specimen was PBMCs. The receptors were gathered from a man between 18 and 35 years old in good health and CMV-seropositive. The CDR3 runs from the conserved cysteine through the conserved F or W. The order of the fields is V gene, D gene, CDR3 length, clone size, J gene, CDR3 protein, CDR3 DNA. The D gene is left open where the match is weak. Clone size appears in some rows only: once, few, many, or a class for an expanded clone.

>TRBV5-1|.|16|once|TRBJ1-1
CASSLEAGPMNTEAFF
TGCGCCAGCAGCTTGGAGGCAGGGCCCATGAACACTGAAGCTTTCTTT
>TRBV27|.|16|.|TRBJ1-1
CASSLSQGQANTEAFF
TGTGCCAGCAGTTTATCGCAGGGACAAGCGAACACTGAAGCTTTCTTT
>TRBV30|.|13|.|TRBJ1-5
CAWSGGPNQPQHF
TGTGCCTGGAGCGGGGGACCCAATCAGCCCCAGCATTTT
>TRBV28|TRBD1|15|few|TRBJ1-2
CASIRDSRFNYGYTF
TGTGCCAGCATCAGGGACAGCCGGTTCAACTATGGCTACACCTTC
>TRBV7-3|TRBD1|13|.|TRBJ2-7
CASSLRDRDLQYF
TGTGCCAGCAGCTTAAGGGACAGAGACCTGCAGTACTTC
>TRBV27|.|14|.|TRBJ2-2
CASSGTLPAGELFF
TGTGCCAGCTCGGGGACACTTCCCGCCGGGGAGCTGTTTTTT
>TRBV27|TRBD2|16|.|TRBJ2-2
CASSSVRLAGIGELFF
TGTGCCAGCAGTTCCGTCCGGCTAGCGGGAATCGGGGAGCTGTTTTTT
>TRBV7-9|.|14|once|TRBJ2-7
CASSFPGHSYEQYF
TGTGCCAGCAGCTTTCCGGGTCACTCCTACGAGCAGTACTTC
>TRBV5-6|.|16|.|TRBJ1-1
CASSQEMVTSNTEAFF
TGTGCCAGCAGCCAAGAGATGGTAACTTCGAACACTGAAGCTTTCTTT
>TRBV28|.|17|.|TRBJ2-4
CASSLDPRNVAKNIQYF
TGTGCCAGCAGTTTAGATCCGAGAAACGTAGCCAAAAACATTCAGTACTTC
>TRBV28|.|14|.|TRBJ2-5
CASSLKQIQETQYF
TGTGCCAGCAGTTTAAAACAGATTCAAGAGACCCAGTACTTC
>TRBV5-1|TRBD2|17|.|TRBJ2-2
CASSLRSSGGNTGELFF
TGCGCCAGCAGCTTGCGGTCTAGCGGGGGGAACACCGGGGAGCTGTTTTTT
>TRBV6-6|TRBD1|14|.|TRBJ1-5
CASSKGQGNQPQHF
TGTGCCAGCAGCAAAGGACAGGGGAATCAGCCCCAGCATTTT
>TRBV2|.|17|.|TRBJ1-4
CASNEYSGIDAPEKLFF
TGTGCCAGCAATGAATACTCGGGGATTGACGCTCCTGAAAAACTGTTTTTT
>TRBV21-1|.|17|.|TRBJ2-3
CASSKARPSGNTDTQYF
TGTGCCAGCAGCAAAGCGCGGCCTAGCGGTAACACAGATACGCAGTATTTT
>TRBV5-4|TRBD1|16|.|TRBJ2-2
CASSLGPGQATGELFF
TGTGCCAGCAGCTTGGGCCCGGGACAGGCCACCGGGGAGCTGTTTTTT
>TRBV28|TRBD2|19|once|TRBJ2-3
CASSAYPLASGLSTDTQYF
TGTGCCAGCAGTGCCTATCCCCTGGCTAGCGGCCTTAGCACAGATACGCAGTATTTT
>TRBV6-5|.|13|few|TRBJ1-5
CASSQGSNQPQHF
TGTGCCAGCAGTCAGGGTAGCAATCAGCCCCAGCATTTT
>TRBV4-1|.|16|.|TRBJ2-1
CASSHQDWSSYNEQFF
TGCGCCAGCAGCCATCAGGACTGGAGCTCCTACAATGAGCAGTTCTTC
>TRBV6-1|TRBD1|14|.|TRBJ1-2
CASSEGQGARGYTF
TGTGCCAGCAGTGAAGGACAGGGGGCGCGGGGCTACACCTTC
>TRBV19|.|19|few|TRBJ1-5
CASSIEFGGLIYSNQPQHF
TGTGCCAGTAGTATAGAATTCGGCGGACTGATTTATAGCAATCAGCCCCAGCATTTT
>TRBV6-5|.|12|.|TRBJ2-1
CASTKGHNEQFF
TGTGCCAGCACGAAGGGGCACAATGAGCAGTTCTTC
>TRBV7-7|TRBD2|14|.|TRBJ2-1
CASSLGLADNEQFF
TGTGCCAGCAGCCTAGGACTAGCGGACAATGAGCAGTTCTTC
>TRBV7-9|.|14|.|TRBJ2-5
CASSPTRLQETQYF
TGTGCCAGCAGCCCAACCCGACTGCAAGAGACCCAGTACTTC
>TRBV27|TRBD2|16|.|TRBJ2-3
CASSLSFGGGADTQYF
TGTGCCAGCAGTTTATCCTTTGGGGGGGGAGCAGATACGCAGTATTTT
>TRBV2|TRBD2|14|.|TRBJ2-2
CASTMAGGTGELFF
TGTGCCAGCACAATGGCGGGGGGTACCGGGGAGCTGTTTTTT
>TRBV28|TRBD2|15|.|TRBJ2-1
CASSLSSGRGNEQFF
TGTGCCAGCAGTTTGAGTAGCGGGAGAGGGAATGAGCAGTTCTTC
>TRBV29-1|.|14|.|TRBJ2-5
CSVRKGAGLETQYF
TGCAGCGTGCGGAAAGGGGCAGGTTTGGAGACCCAGTACTTC
>TRBV6-1|.|15|once|TRBJ1-5
CASSGVRVEDQPQHF
TGTGCCAGTTCGGGAGTCAGGGTGGAGGATCAGCCCCAGCATTTT
>TRBV5-1|TRBD2|16|.|TRBJ2-5
CASSLASGGPQETQYF
TGCGCCAGCAGCTTGGCTAGCGGGGGCCCCCAAGAGACCCAGTACTTC
>TRBV5-6|TRBD1|15|.|TRBJ2-1
CASSTDRGAHNEQFF
TGTGCCAGCAGCACCGACAGGGGCGCACACAATGAGCAGTTCTTC
>TRBV28|.|13|.|TRBJ2-1
CASSLPSTSEQFF
TGTGCCAGCAGTTTACCGAGTACTAGCGAGCAGTTCTTC
>TRBV10-3|.|16|.|TRBJ2-3
CAISDVGEGSTDTQYF
TGTGCCATCAGTGATGTAGGGGAAGGGAGCACAGATACGCAGTATTTT
>TRBV29-1|.|14|.|TRBJ2-7
CSVEGGGPNYEQYF
TGCAGCGTTGAAGGGGGGGGGCCCAATTACGAGCAGTACTTC
>TRBV7-8|TRBD2|15|.|TRBJ2-1
CASSFTRTSRNEQFF
TGTGCCAGCAGCTTCACTAGGACTAGTAGAAATGAGCAGTTCTTC
>TRBV11-3|.|13|few|TRBJ2-7
CASSPGTDYEQYF
TGTGCCAGCAGCCCGGGAACAGACTACGAGCAGTACTTC
>TRBV30|.|11|.|TRBJ2-7
CAGQGRDEQYF
TGTGCTGGGCAGGGTCGGGACGAGCAGTACTTC
>TRBV7-9|TRBD1|15|few|TRBJ1-6
CASSPGQGRISPLHF
TGTGCCAGCAGCCCGGGACAGGGAAGGATCTCACCCCTCCACTTT
>TRBV10-3|TRBD2|16|once|TRBJ2-1
CASWPTSGVHGDEQFF
TGTGCCAGTTGGCCCACTAGCGGGGTTCACGGGGATGAGCAGTTCTTC
>TRBV5-8|.|15|.|TRBJ2-2
CASSLVLTNTGELFF
TGTGCCAGCAGCTTGGTACTGACGAACACCGGGGAGCTGTTTTTT
>TRBV5-1|.|12|once|TRBJ2-1
CASSLEYTEQFF
TGCGCCAGCAGCTTGGAGTACACTGAGCAGTTCTTC
>TRBV5-1|.|14|.|TRBJ2-1
CASSWDTRRNEQFF
TGCGCCAGCAGCTGGGACACCCGGCGAAATGAGCAGTTCTTC
>TRBV11-2|.|18|.|TRBJ1-2
CASSSRGGVVLSNYGYTF
TGTGCCAGCAGCAGTCGCGGGGGCGTAGTATTATCTAACTATGGCTACACCTTC
>TRBV5-6|.|12|.|TRBJ2-7
CASSSNSYEQYF
TGTGCCAGCAGCTCCAACTCCTACGAGCAGTACTTC
>TRBV28|.|15|.|TRBJ1-2
CASSFVGINNYGYTF
TGTGCCAGCAGTTTCGTCGGGATTAATAACTATGGCTACACCTTC
>TRBV6-5|.|15|once|TRBJ2-2
CASSSPGLNTGELFF
TGTGCCAGCAGTTCACCGGGACTGAACACCGGGGAGCTGTTTTTT
>TRBV4-2|.|16|.|TRBJ2-1
CASSQDRGQAYNEQFF
TGTGCCAGCAGCCAAGACAGGGGACAAGCCTACAATGAGCAGTTCTTC
>TRBV2|.|17|.|TRBJ1-6
CASSLLSPTALNSPLHF
TGTGCCAGCAGTCTCCTTTCCCCGACAGCCCTTAATTCACCCCTCCACTTT
>TRBV5-6|.|16|.|TRBJ2-1
CASRLSGLGNNDEQFF
TGTGCCAGCAGGCTTTCGGGACTCGGCAATAACGATGAGCAGTTCTTC
>TRBV28|.|15|.|TRBJ2-1
CASSSAGSSHNEQFF
TGTGCCAGCAGTTCCGCGGGCAGCTCCCACAATGAGCAGTTCTTC
>TRBV19|.|13|.|TRBJ1-6
CASSDKTDSPLHF
TGTGCCAGTTCGGACAAAACTGATTCACCCCTCCACTTT
>TRBV7-6|.|13|.|TRBJ1-2
CASTPGHLYGYTF
TGTGCCAGCACCCCGGGACATCTCTATGGCTACACCTTC
>TRBV9|.|13|.|TRBJ2-2
CASNEGGSGELFF
TGTGCCAGCAACGAAGGGGGATCCGGGGAGCTGTTTTTT
>TRBV6-1|TRBD1|14|.|TRBJ2-7
CAGAWTGGSYEQYF
TGTGCCGGAGCATGGACAGGGGGCTCCTACGAGCAGTACTTC
>TRBV4-2|.|15|.|TRBJ1-2
CASSPLGQLNYGYTF
TGTGCCAGCAGCCCGCTGGGACAACTAAACTATGGCTACACCTTC
>TRBV7-6|TRBD2|13|.|TRBJ2-1
CASSLSRGYEQFF
TGTGCCAGCAGTTTGTCGCGGGGGTATGAGCAGTTCTTC
>TRBV6-1|TRBD2|18|.|TRBJ2-7
CASSEVPGTSGSINEQYF
TGTGCCAGCAGTGAAGTACCCGGGACTAGCGGGAGTATCAACGAGCAGTACTTC
>TRBV23-1|.|13|.|TRBJ2-7
CASSQRTYYEQYF
TGCGCCAGCAGTCAAAGGACATACTACGAGCAGTACTTC
>TRBV30|.|15|.|TRBJ1-3
CAWSVPQEGPDTIYF
TGTGCCTGGAGTGTACCGCAGGAGGGCCCTGACACCATATATTTT